The clone carrying this TCR beta chain was recorded at least ten times. These data are taken from a study of HIV-infected patients and healthy controls. About the research overall: CD4 counts in about 85% of the 16 patients increased modestly yet significantly but stayed below normal.

Roughly three months, about 14 weeks, into antiretroviral therapy, follow-up blood was collected. All unsorted peripheral T cells were captured because whole blood was used without fractionation. With V trimmed by 6 bases and J by 8 bases, 12 bases remained unmatched. Germline V gene data show CDR1 as KGHSH and CDR2 as LQKENI. The CDR3 is made up of 14 amino acids. Reverse transcription used around 540 ng RNA and constant-region primers for alpha and beta. Separate chain-specific third strand synthesis with multiplexing indices produced the alpha and beta libraries. Priming off the SP2 site generated the second strand. Each CDR3 protein is one row after TCRdb ran MiXCR on the 5' RACE reads. The data hold around 11,000 distinct CDR3 sequences, with roughly 5.7% observed a single time.

The input for sequencing was blood, taken during antiretroviral therapy. This TCR was sampled from an adult with HIV infection. The donor label of this sample is uncertain. V gene TRBV18 combines with J gene TRBJ1-2; TRBD1 agrees at 7 bases. Here the CDR3 reads CASSISEQGSGYTF. CDR3 sequence (DNA): TGTGCCAGCTCGATCTCAGAACAGGGGAGCGGCTACACCTTC.